This T cell receptor (beta chain) was sequenced for a study of T-cell memory formation after mild COVID-19 (dated by TCRdb to the early 2020s). In the study overall: Most TCR sequence clusters were specific to one of the two donors. In a couple of donors, T-cell clones that expanded and contracted after mild COVID-19 were tracked by sequencing TCRalpha and TCRbeta repertoires over time. Two young, previously healthy adult volunteers, one female and one male, were included in the cohort. Broader findings and caveats from the paper: Balanced CD4/CD8 phenotypes were observed for clones contracting from day 15 to 85, whereas a bias towards CD4+ was observed for a second wave of clones expanding from day 15 to 37. Some responding clones were found in pre-infection memory, which suggests that pre-existing cross-reactive memory T cells took part in the SARS-CoV-2 response. The second-wave clones that peaked on day 37 were not confirmed to be SARS-CoV-2 specific. Contracting CD4+ clones were found mainly in CM and EM memory subsets, while CD8+ clones were enriched in EMRA. Only two mild cases were covered by the study, and larger cohorts that include severe cases with pre-infection samples were considered necessary.

This clonotype was counted a few times. The specificity of this receptor is unknown. The record has no base qualities; no much larger clone is one base away. Sequencing used an Illumina NovaSeq 6000. cDNA libraries for TCRalpha and TCRbeta were prepared by 5'RACE using constant-segment primers, with sample barcodes and unique molecular identifiers added. Trizol reagent was used to extract RNA from every sample. The libraries were amplified in two PCR steps, and the second step added a second sample barcode and Illumina TruSeq adapters. Libraries were sequenced on an Illumina NovaSeq with 2 x 150 bp paired-end reads. Per the source publication's procedure: Reads were demultiplexed and collapsed into UMI-guided consensus sequences with migec v1.2.7. Using mixcr v2.1.11, UMI consensuses were aligned to TRA and TRB V and J templates and then assembled into clonotypes. A clonotype was counted as expanded or contracted only when both edgeR and NoisET called the clonotype significant, with the noise models trained on biological replicates. For edgeR calls, the thresholds were a false discovery rate-adjusted p below 0.01 and a log2 fold-change of 1. As an exploratory analysis of dynamics, PCA with hierarchical clustering was applied to max-normalized trajectories of the 1000 most abundant clonotypes. Separately sequenced CD4+ and CD8+ repertoires were used to assign the CD4 or CD8 phenotype of responding clones. The public reads were reanalyzed by TCRdb: fastp trimming at Q25, MiXCR alignment, in-frame beta chains only. Entries are consolidated by CDR3 protein sequence, retaining the most common genes and DNA. In this record, the V and J calls reflect TCRdb's handling and not the investigators' own analysis. Within this sample are fewer than 150,000 distinct CDR3 sequences, with about 18% of them counted one time only. Roughly 5% of the sample rests with the top ten.

Cut back by 1 base and 2 bases, the V and J ends lie 15 bases apart. Including the terminal cysteine and phenylalanine, the CDR3 comprises 15 residues. Of the read, only the CDR3 DNA is kept; its 45 bases are in frame from base 1. In the germline V gene (reference sequence), CDR1 corresponds to DFQATT and CDR2 to SNEGSKA. Ficoll-Paque density gradient centrifugation was the method used to isolate PBMCs. The rearrangement combines TRBV20-1 with TRBJ2-7, and TRBD1 may be the D gene, going by 5 matching bases. The receptor's source is a man between 18 and 35 years old who had mild COVID-19 (a few samples of this study predate the infection). The sample titles of this study are shuffled in the database, so cell type and time point are left out; the donor was told from shared clones. Input material: PBMCs or a T cell subset sorted from them (not recorded which). The CDR3 sequence is CSARGTWGGTYEQYF. The nucleotide sequence is TGCAGTGCTAGAGGAACCTGGGGCGGCACCTACGAGCAGTACTTC.